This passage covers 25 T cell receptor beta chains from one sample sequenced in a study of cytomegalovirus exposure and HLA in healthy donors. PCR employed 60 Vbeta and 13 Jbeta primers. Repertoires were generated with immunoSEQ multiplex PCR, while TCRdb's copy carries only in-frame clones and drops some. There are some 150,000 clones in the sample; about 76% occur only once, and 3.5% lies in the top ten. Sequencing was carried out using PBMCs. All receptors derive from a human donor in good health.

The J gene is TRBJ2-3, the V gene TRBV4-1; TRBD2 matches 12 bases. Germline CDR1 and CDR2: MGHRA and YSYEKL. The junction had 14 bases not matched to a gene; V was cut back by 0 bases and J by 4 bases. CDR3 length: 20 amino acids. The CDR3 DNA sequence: TGCGCCAGCAGCCAAGAAGTGGAACGCCTAGCGGGGGGGCAAGCAGATACGCAGTATTTT. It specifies CASSQEVERLAGGQADTQYF.

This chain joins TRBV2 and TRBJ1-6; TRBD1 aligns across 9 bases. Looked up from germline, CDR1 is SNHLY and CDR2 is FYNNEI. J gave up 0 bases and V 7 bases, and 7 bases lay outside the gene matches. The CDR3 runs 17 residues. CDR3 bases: TGTGCCAGCACCCCGGGACAGGGTAACTCCTATAATTCACCCCTCCACTTT. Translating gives CASTPGQGNSYNSPLHF.

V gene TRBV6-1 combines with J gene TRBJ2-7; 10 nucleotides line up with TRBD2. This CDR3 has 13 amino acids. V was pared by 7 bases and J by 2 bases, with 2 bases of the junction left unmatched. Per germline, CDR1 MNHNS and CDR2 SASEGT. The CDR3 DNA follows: TGTGCCAGCATAGCGGGAGGTACCTACGAGCAGTACTTC. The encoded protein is CASIAGGTYEQYF.

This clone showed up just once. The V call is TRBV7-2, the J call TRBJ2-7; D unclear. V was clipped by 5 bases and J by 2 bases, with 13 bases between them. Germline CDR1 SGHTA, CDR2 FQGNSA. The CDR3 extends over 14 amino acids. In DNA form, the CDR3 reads TGTGCCAGCAGCCCGCAATTGCTAACCTACGAGCAGTACTTC. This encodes CASSPQLLTYEQYF. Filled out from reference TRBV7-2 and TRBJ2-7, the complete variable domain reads GAGVSQSPSNKVTEKGKDVELRCDPISGHTALYWYRQSLGQGLEFLIYFQGNSAPDKSGLPSDRFSAERTGGSVSTLTIQRTQQEDSAVYLCASSPQLLTYEQYFGPGTRLTVT.

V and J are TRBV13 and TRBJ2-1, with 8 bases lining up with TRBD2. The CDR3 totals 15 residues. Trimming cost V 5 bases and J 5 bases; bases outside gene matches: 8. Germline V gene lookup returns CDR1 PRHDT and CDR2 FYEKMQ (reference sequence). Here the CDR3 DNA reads TGTGCCAGCAGCCGGAACCCAGCGGGGGACAATGAGCAGTTCTTC. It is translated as CASSRNPAGDNEQFF.

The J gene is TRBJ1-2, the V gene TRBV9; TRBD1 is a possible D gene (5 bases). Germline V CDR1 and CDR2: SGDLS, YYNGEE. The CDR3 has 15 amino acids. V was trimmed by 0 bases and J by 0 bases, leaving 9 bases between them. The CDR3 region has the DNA TGTGCCAGCAGCGTAGGTGGAGGGGCTAACTATGGCTACACCTTC. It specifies CASSVGGGANYGYTF.

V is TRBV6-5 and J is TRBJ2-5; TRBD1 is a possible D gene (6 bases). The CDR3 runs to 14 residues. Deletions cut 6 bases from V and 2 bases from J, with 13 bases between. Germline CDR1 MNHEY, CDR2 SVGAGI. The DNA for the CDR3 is TGTGCCAGCAGCCCACCCGGGACACAAGAGACCCAGTACTTC. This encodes CASSPPGTQETQYF.

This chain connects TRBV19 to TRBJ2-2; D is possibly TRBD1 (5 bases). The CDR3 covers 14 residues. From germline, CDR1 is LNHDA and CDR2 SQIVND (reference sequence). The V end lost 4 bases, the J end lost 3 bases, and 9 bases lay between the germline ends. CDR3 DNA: TGTGCCAGTAGTAGAGGACATTACACCGGGGAGCTGTTTTTT. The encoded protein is CASSRGHYTGELFF.

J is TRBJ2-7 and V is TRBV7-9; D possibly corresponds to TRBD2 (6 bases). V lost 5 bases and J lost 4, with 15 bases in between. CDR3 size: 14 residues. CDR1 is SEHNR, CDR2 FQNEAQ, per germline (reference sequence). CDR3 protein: CASSGTSPAYEQYF. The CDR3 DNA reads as TGTGCCAGCAGCGGAACTAGCCCGGCGTACGAGCAGTACTTC.

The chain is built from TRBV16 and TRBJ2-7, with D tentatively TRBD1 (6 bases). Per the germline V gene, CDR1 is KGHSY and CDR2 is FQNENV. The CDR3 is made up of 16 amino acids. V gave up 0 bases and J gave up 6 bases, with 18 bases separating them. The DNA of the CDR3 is TGTGCCAGCAGCCAATCGGAGAGGGGGACCAACGGCGAGCAGTACTTC. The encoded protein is CASSQSERGTNGEQYF.

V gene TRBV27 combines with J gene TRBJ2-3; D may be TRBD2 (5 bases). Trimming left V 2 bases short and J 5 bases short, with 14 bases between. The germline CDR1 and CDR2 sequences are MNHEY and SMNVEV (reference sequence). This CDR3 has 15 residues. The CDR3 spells CASSLEGFAGDTQYF. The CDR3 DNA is TGTGCCAGCAGTTTAGAGGGATTTGCCGGAGATACGCAGTATTTT.

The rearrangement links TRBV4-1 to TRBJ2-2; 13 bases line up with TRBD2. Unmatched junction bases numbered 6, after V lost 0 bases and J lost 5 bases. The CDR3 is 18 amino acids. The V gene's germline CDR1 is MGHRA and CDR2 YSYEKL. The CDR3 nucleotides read TGCGCCAGCAGCCAAGATTTTGGGGGACTAGCGGGGACCGGGGAGCTGTTTTTT. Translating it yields CASSQDFGGLAGTGELFF.

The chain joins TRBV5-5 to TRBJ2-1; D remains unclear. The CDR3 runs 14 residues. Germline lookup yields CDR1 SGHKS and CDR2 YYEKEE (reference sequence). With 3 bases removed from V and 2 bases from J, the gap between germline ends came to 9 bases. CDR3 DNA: TGTGCCAGCAGCTCCGTTTCTACCTACAATGAGCAGTTCTTC. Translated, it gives CASSSVSTYNEQFF. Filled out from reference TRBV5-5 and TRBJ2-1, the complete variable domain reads DAGVTQSPTHLIKTRGQQVTLRCSPISGHKSVSWYQQVLGQGPQFIFQYYEKEERGRGNFPDRFSARQFPNYSSELNVNALLLGDSALYLCASSSVSTYNEQFFGPGTRLTVL.

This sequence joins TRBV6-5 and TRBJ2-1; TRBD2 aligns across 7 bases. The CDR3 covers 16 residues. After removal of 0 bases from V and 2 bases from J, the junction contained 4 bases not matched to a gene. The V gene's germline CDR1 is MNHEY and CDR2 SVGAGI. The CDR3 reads CASSYSGGVTYNEQFF. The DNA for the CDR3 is TGTGCCAGCAGTTACTCGGGGGGGGTGACCTACAATGAGCAGTTCTTC.

For the CDR3, the DNA is TGTGCCACCACGAGCGGATCACGACAGAACACTGAAGCTTTCTTT. Translating it yields CATTSGSRQNTEAFF. The rearrangement uses TRBV10-3 and TRBJ1-1, with D uncertain. The CDR3 runs 15 residues. Looked up from germline, CDR1 is ENHRY and CDR2 is SYGVKD. With 10 bases removed from V and 1 base from J, the gap between germline ends came to 19 bases.

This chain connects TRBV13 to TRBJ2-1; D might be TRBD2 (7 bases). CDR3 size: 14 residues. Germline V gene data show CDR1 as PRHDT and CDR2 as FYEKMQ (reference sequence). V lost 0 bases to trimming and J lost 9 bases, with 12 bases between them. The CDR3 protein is CASSLGRGGSEQFF. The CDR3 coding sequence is TGTGCCAGCAGCTTAGGGAGGGGGGGGAGTGAGCAGTTCTTC.

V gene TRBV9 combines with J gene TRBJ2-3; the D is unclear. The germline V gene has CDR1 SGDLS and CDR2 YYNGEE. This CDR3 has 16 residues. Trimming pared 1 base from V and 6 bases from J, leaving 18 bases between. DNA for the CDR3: TGTGCCAGCAGCGTACGACCGTCCCTCCCAGGTGATACGCAGTATTTT. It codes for CASSVRPSLPGDTQYF.

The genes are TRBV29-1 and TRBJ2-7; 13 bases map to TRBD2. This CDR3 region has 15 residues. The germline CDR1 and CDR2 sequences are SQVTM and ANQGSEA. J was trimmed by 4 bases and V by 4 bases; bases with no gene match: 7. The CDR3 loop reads CSVASQTSGRYEQYF. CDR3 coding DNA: TGCAGCGTTGCCTCACAGACTAGCGGGAGGTACGAGCAGTACTTC.

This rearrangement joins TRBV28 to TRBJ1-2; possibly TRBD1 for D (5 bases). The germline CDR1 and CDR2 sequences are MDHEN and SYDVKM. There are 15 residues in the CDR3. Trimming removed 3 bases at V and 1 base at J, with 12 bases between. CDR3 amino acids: CASSFLTAFNYGYTF. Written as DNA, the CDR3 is TGTGCCAGCAGTTTTCTGACAGCATTTAACTATGGCTACACCTTC.

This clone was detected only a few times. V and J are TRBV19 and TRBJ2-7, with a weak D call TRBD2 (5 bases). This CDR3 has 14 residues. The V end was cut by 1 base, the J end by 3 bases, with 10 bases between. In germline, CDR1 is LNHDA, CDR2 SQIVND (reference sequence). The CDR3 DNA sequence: TGTGCCAGTAGTATAGCTCGCGGGTTCTACGAGCAGTACTTC. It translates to CASSIARGFYEQYF.

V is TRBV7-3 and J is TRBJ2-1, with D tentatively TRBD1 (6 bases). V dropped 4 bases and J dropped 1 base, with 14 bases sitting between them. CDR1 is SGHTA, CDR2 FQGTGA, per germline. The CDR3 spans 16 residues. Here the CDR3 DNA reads TGTGCCAGCAGCTCAACCGAACAGGGTTCCTACAATGAGCAGTTCTTC. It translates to CASSSTEQGSYNEQFF.

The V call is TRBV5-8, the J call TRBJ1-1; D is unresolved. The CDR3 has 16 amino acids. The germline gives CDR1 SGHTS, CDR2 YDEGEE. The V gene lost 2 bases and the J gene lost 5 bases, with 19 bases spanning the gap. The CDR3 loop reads CASSLRPRRGTTEAFF. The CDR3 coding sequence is TGTGCCAGCAGCTTAAGGCCACGTCGGGGAACTACTGAAGCTTTCTTT.

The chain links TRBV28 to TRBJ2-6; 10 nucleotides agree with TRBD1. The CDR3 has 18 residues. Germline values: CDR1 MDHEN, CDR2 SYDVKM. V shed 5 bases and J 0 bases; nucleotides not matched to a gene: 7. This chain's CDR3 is CASSRPGQGRSGANVLTF. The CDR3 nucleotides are TGTGCCAGCAGTCGACCGGGACAGGGGCGCTCTGGGGCCAACGTCCTGACTTTC.

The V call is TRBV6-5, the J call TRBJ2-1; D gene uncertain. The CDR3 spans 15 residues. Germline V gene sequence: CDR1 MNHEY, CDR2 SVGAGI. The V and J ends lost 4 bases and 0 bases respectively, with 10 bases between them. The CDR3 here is CASSSLGSSYNEQFF. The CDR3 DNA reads TGTGCCAGCAGTTCCCTAGGTAGCTCCTACAATGAGCAGTTCTTC.

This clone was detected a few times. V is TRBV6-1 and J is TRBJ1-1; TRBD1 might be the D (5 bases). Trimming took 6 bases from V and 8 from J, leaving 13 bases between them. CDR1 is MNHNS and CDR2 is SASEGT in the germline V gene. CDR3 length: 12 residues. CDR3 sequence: CASRGGREEAFF. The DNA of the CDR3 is TGTGCCAGCAGGGGGGGGAGGGAGGAAGCTTTCTTT.